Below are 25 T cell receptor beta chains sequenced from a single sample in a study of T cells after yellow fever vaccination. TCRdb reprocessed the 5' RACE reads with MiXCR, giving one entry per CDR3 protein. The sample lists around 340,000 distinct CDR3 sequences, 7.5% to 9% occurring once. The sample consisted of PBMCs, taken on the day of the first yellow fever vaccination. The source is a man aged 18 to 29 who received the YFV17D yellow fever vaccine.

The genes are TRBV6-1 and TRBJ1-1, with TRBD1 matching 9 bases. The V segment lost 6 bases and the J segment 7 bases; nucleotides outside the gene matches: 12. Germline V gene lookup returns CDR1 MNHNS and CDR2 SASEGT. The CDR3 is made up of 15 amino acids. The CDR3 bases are TGTGCCAGCAGCAGCACTGACAGGGGGTGGGATGAAGCTTTCTTT. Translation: CASSSTDRGWDEAFF.

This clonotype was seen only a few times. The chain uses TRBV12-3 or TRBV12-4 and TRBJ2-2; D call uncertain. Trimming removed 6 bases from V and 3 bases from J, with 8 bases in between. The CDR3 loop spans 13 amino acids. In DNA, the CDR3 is TGTGCCAGCAGAGCCCGGGACACCGGGGAGCTGTTTTTT. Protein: CASRARDTGELFF.

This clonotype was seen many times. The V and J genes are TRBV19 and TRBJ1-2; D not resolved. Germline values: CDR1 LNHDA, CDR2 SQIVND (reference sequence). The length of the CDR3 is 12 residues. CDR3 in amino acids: CATQLPNYGYTF. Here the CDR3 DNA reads TGTGCGACGCAGCTACCTAACTATGGCTACACCTTC. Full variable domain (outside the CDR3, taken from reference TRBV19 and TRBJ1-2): DGGITQSPKYLFRKEGQNVTLSCEQNLNHDAMYWYRQDPGQGLRLIYYSQIVNDFQKGDIAEGYSVSREKKESFPLTVTSAQKNPTAFYLCATQLPNYGYTFGSGTRLTVV.

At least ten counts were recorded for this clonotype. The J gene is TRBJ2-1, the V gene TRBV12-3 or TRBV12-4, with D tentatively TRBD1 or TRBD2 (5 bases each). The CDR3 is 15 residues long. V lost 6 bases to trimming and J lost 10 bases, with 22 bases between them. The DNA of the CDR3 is TGTGCCAGCAGCCGCCCCGAGGGACCGGGCTGGGAGCAGTTCTTC. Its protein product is CASSRPEGPGWEQFF.

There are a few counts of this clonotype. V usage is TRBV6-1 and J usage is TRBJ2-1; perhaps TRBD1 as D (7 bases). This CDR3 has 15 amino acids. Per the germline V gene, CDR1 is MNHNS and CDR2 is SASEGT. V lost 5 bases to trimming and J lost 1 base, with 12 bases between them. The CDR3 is CASSRQGGSYNEQFF. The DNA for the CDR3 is TGTGCCAGCAGTCGACAGGGAGGATCCTACAATGAGCAGTTCTTC.

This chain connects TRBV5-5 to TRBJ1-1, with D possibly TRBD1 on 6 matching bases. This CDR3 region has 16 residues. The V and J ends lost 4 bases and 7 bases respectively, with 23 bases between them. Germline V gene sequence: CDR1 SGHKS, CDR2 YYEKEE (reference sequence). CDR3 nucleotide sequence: TGTGCCAGCAGCGTCGATTACTACAGGGAAGGGGGTGAAGCTTTCTTT. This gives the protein CASSVDYYREGGEAFF. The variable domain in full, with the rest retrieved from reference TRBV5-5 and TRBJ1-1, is DAGVTQSPTHLIKTRGQQVTLRCSPISGHKSVSWYQQVLGQGPQFIFQYYEKEERGRGNFPDRFSARQFPNYSSELNVNALLLGDSALYLCASSVDYYREGGEAFFGQGTRLTVV.

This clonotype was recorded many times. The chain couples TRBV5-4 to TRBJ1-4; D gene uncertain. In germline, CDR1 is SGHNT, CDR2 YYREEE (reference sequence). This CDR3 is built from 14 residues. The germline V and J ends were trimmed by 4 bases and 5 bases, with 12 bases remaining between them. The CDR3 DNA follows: TGTGCCAGCAGCCGGCGCGACCCCAATGAAAAACTGTTTTTT. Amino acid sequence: CASSRRDPNEKLFF.

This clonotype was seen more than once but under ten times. This CDR3 is CAIRGPSGDQETQYF. CDR3 in DNA: TGTGCCATCAGGGGGCCCAGCGGCGATCAAGAGACCCAGTACTTC. The chain couples TRBV10-3 to TRBJ2-5; D tentatively reads TRBD1 or TRBD2 (5 bases each). The CDR3 has 15 amino acids. Germline loops: CDR1 ENHRY, CDR2 SYGVKD. The V gene lost 6 bases and the J gene lost 2 bases, with 16 bases spanning the gap.

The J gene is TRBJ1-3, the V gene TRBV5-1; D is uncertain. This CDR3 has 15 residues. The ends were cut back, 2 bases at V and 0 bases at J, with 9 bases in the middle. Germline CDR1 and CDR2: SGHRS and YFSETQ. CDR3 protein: CASSLVPLSGNTIYF. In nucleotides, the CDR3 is TGCGCCAGCAGCTTAGTCCCTCTCTCTGGAAACACCATATATTTT. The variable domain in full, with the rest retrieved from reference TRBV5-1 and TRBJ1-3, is KAGVTQTPRYLIKTRGQQVTLSCSPISGHRSVSWYQQTPGQGLQFLFEYFSETQRNKGNFPGRFSGRQFSNSRSEMNVSTLELGDSALYLCASSLVPLSGNTIYFGEGSWLTVV.

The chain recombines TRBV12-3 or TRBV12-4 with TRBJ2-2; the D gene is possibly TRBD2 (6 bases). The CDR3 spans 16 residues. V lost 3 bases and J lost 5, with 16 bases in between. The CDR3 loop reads CASSFRGGALTGELFF. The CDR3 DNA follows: TGTGCCAGCAGTTTTCGCGGCGGGGCCCTAACCGGGGAGCTGTTTTTT.

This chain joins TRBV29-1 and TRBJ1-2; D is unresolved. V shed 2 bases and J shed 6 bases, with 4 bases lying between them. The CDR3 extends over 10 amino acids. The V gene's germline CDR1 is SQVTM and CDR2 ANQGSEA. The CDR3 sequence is CSVETDGYTF. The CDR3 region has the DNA TGCAGCGTTGAAACAGATGGCTACACCTTC.

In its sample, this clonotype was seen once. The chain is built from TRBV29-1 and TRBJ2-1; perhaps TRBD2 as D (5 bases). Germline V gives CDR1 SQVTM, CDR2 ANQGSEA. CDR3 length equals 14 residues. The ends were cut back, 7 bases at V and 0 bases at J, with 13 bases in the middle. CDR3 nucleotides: TGCAGCGCCGAGGGAGTGAGCTCCTACAATGAGCAGTTCTTC. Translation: CSAEGVSSYNEQFF.

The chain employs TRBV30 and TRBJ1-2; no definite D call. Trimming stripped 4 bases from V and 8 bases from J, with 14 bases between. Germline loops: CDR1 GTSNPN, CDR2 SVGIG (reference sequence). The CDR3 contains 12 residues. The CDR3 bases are TGTGCCTGGACCACAGAGGTCGGGGGCTACACCTTC. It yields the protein CAWTTEVGGYTF.

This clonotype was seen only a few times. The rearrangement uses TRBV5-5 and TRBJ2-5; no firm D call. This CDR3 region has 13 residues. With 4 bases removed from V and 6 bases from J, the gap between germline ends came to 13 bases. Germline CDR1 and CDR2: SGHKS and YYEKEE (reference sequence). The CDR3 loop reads CASSLLGLQTQYF. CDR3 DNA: TGTGCCAGCAGCCTGCTGGGTTTGCAGACCCAGTACTTC.

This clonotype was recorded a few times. CDR3: CASSLVPWQSYGYTF. The CDR3 region has the DNA TGTGCCAGCAGCTTGGTCCCGTGGCAGTCCTATGGCTACACCTTC. The chain combines TRBV5-5 with TRBJ1-2; D is unclear. The CDR3 runs to 15 residues. Deletions cut 0 bases from V and 4 bases from J, with 13 bases between. Germline V gives CDR1 SGHKS, CDR2 YYEKEE (reference sequence).

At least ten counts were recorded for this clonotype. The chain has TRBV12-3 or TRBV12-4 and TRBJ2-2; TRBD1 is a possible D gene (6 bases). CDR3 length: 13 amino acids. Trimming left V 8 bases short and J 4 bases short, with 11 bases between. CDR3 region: CASGGGGTGELFF. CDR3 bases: TGTGCCAGCGGGGGCGGTGGCACCGGGGAGCTGTTTTTT.

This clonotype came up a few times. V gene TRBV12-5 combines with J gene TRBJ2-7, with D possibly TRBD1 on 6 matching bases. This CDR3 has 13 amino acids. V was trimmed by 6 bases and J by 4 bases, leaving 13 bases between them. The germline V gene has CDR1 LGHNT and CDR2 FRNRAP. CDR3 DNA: TGTGCTAGTGGCGGGACACTCTGGTACGAGCAGTACTTC. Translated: CASGGTLWYEQYF. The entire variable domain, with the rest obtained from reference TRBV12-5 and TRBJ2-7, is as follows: DARVTQTPRHKVTEMGQEVTMRCQPILGHNTVFWYRQTMMQGLELLAYFRNRAPLDDSGMPKDRFSAEMPDATLATLKIQPSEPRDSAVYFCASGGTLWYEQYFGPGTRLTVT.

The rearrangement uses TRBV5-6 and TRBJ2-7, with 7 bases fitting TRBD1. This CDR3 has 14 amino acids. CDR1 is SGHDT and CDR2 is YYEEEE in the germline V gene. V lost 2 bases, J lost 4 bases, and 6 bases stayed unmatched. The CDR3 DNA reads TGTGCCAGCAGCTTACGGGACAGCTCTTACGAGCAGTACGTC. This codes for CASSLRDSSYEQYV.

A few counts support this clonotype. Here the CDR3 DNA reads TGTGCCATCAGTGAGTCGGGGGCAGGCGAGACCCAGTACTTC. This encodes CAISESGAGETQYF. The chain is built from TRBV10-3 and TRBJ2-5, with D perhaps TRBD1 (6 bases). Germline V CDR1 and CDR2: ENHRY, SYGVKD. V dropped 0 bases and J dropped 5 bases, with 10 bases sitting between them. This CDR3 spans 14 amino acids.

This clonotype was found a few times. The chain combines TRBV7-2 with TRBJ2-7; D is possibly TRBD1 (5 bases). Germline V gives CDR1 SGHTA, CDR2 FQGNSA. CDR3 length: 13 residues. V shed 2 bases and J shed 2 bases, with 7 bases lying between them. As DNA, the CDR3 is TGTGCCAGCAGCTTATGGGGCGCCTACGAGCAGTACGTC. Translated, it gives CASSLWGAYEQYV.

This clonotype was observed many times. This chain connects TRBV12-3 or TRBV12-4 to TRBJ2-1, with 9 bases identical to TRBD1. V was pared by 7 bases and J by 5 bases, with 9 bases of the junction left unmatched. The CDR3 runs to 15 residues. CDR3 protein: CASTPGTGMDNEQFF. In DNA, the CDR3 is TGTGCCAGCACCCCCGGGACAGGGATGGACAATGAGCAGTTCTTC.

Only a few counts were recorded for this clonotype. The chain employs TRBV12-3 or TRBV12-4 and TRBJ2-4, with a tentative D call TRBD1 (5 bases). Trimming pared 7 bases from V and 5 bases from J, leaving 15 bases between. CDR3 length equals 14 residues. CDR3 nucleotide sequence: TGTGCCAGCACCGTAAGGGGCCTCCAAAACATTCAGTACTTC. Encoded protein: CASTVRGLQNIQYF.

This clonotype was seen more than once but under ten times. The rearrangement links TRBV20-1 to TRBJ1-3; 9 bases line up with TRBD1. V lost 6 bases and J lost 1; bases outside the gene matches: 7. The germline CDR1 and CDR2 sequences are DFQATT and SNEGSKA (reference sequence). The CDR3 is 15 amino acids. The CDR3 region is CSADRQGESGNTIYF. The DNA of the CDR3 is TGCAGTGCGGATAGACAGGGGGAGTCTGGAAACACCATATATTTT.

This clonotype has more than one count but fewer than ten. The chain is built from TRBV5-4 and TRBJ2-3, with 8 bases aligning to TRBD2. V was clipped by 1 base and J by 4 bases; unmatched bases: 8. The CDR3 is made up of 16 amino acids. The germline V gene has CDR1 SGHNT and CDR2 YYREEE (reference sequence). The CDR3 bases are TGTGCCAGCAGCTTGTTGGTCGGGGGGGTCCCAGATACGCAGTATTTT. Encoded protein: CASSLLVGGVPDTQYF.

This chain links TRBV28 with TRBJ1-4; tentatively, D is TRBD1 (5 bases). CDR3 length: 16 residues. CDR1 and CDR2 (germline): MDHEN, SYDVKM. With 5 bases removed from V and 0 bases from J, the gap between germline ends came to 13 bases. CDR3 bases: TGTGCCAGCAGTATTCGACAGAGTACAACTAATGAAAAACTGTTTTTT. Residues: CASSIRQSTTNEKLFF.